The sample holds one count of the clone carrying this T cell receptor (beta chain). Trimming cost V 3 bases and J 2 bases; bases outside gene matches: 4. Germline V gene lookup returns CDR1 MDHEN and CDR2 SYDVKM. The CDR3 covers 16 residues. Among the donors, all were healthy bone marrow donors. Unrecorded immune exposure was likely among donors, who were nominally healthy when sampled. The sample belongs to a study of cytomegalovirus exposure and HLA in healthy donors. 60 Vbeta and 13 Jbeta primers were used in PCR. TCRdb keeps only in-frame clones here, not all; method: immunoSEQ multiplex PCR. The repertoire consists of 150,000 to 200,000 clones, with approximately 81% occurring once and the leading ten covering about 2.3%.

This clonotype was obtained from a woman in her thirties in good health and CMV-seronegative. The gene calls are TRBV28 and TRBJ1-2, with 12 positions matching TRBD1. The sample was PBMCs. CDR3 protein: CASSFHGTGGNYGYTF. In DNA form, the CDR3 reads TGTGCCAGCAGTTTCCACGGGACAGGGGGCAACTATGGCTACACCTTC.